This is a list of T cell receptor beta chains from one sample in a study of lymphopenia after photon versus proton radiotherapy. TCRdb's copy holds only in-frame clones and misses some; the assay was immunoSEQ multiplex PCR. The table includes around 15,000 clones, 70% to 90% detected once. Sample: peripheral blood, taken from a patient treated with proton-based radiotherapy. The receptors stem from a woman in her sixties or seventies with cholangiocarcinoma. Some clones in this sample may be carry-over from other donors' samples. Each CDR3 is given with its conserved first and last residue. Fields, in order: D gene, clone size, J gene, V gene, CDR3 DNA, CDR3 protein. D genes are given only for firm matches. Some rows mark clone size as missing; the rest say once, few, many or name a class of expanded clone.

D gene: TRBD1; clone size: -; J gene: TRBJ1-5; V gene: TRBV19; CDR3 DNA: TGTGCCAGTAGTATAGATCGGGACAGGGTCAATCAGCCCCAGCATTTT; CDR3 protein: CASSIDRDRVNQPQHF
D gene: -; clone size: -; J gene: TRBJ2-2; V gene: TRBV5-1; CDR3 DNA: TGCGCCAGCAGCTTGGCCGTTGTGGTAGGGTCGGTCCCCGGGGAGCTGTTTTTT; CDR3 protein: CASSLAVVVGSVPGELFF
D gene: TRBD2; clone size: -; J gene: TRBJ2-3; V gene: TRBV7-3; CDR3 DNA: TGTGCCAGCAGCCCGAGCGGGGGTCTGGCAGATACGCAGTATTTT; CDR3 protein: CASSPSGGLADTQYF
D gene: TRBD1; clone size: -; J gene: TRBJ2-7; V gene: TRBV27; CDR3 DNA: TGTGCCAGCAGCCCCCGAGGAGAACCGGGACAGGGGTCCTACGAGCAGTACTTC; CDR3 protein: CASSPRGEPGQGSYEQYF
D gene: TRBD1; clone size: -; J gene: TRBJ1-2; V gene: TRBV6-6; CDR3 DNA: TGTGCCAGCAGTAGAGACAGGGTTATGGGCTACACCTTC; CDR3 protein: CASSRDRVMGYTF
D gene: TRBD1; clone size: once; J gene: TRBJ1-4; V gene: TRBV28; CDR3 DNA: TGTGCCAGCACGTCAAGGACAGGGAATGAAAAACTGTTTTTT; CDR3 protein: CASTSRTGNEKLFF
D gene: -; clone size: once; J gene: TRBJ2-1; V gene: TRBV9; CDR3 DNA: TGTGCCAGCAGCGTAGGGGTAAACAGAGGCTACTACAATGAGCAGTTCTTC; CDR3 protein: CASSVGVNRGYYNEQFF
D gene: -; clone size: -; J gene: TRBJ1-2; V gene: TRBV18; CDR3 DNA: TGTGCCAGCTCACCACAAGGGTTGGACTATGGCTACACCTTC; CDR3 protein: CASSPQGLDYGYTF
D gene: -; clone size: -; J gene: TRBJ2-3; V gene: TRBV2; CDR3 DNA: TGTGCCAGCAGTGAAGTCGCATCAGATAGCACAGATACGCAGTATTTT; CDR3 protein: CASSEVASDSTDTQYF
D gene: TRBD1; clone size: few; J gene: TRBJ1-5; V gene: TRBV5-1; CDR3 DNA: TGCGCCAGCAGAACTGGGACAGGGAGCAATCAGCCCCAGCATTTT; CDR3 protein: CASRTGTGSNQPQHF
D gene: TRBD1; clone size: -; J gene: TRBJ1-6; V gene: TRBV27; CDR3 DNA: TGTGCCAGCAGAGGGGGCGCGTTCTCACCCCTCCACTTT; CDR3 protein: CASRGGAFSPLHF
D gene: -; clone size: -; J gene: TRBJ2-2; V gene: TRBV11-2; CDR3 DNA: TGTGCCAGCAGCTTAGCGAACACCGGGGAGCTGTTTTTT; CDR3 protein: CASSLANTGELFF
D gene: -; clone size: -; J gene: TRBJ1-5; V gene: TRBV27; CDR3 DNA: TGTGCCAGCAGTTTGTGGGGGGCCGGGCAGCCCCAGCATTTT; CDR3 protein: CASSLWGAGQPQHF
D gene: -; clone size: -; J gene: TRBJ1-2; V gene: TRBV7-2; CDR3 DNA: TGTGCCAGCAGCTTAGGTCAGCATGGCTACACCTTC; CDR3 protein: CASSLGQHGYTF
D gene: -; clone size: -; J gene: TRBJ2-2; V gene: TRBV7-6; CDR3 DNA: TGTGCCAGCAGCTTAGGGACAGTTAACACCGGGGAGCTGTTTTTT; CDR3 protein: CASSLGTVNTGELFF
D gene: -; clone size: -; J gene: TRBJ1-4; V gene: TRBV5-4; CDR3 DNA: TGTGCCAGCAGCGGGGGGCAGGGGAGAGAAAAACTGTTTTTT; CDR3 protein: CASSGGQGREKLFF
D gene: TRBD1; clone size: -; J gene: TRBJ2-1; V gene: TRBV5-6; CDR3 DNA: TGTGCCAGCAAACCCGGGACAGGGGGCGATGAGCAGTTCTTC; CDR3 protein: CASKPGTGGDEQFF
D gene: -; clone size: -; J gene: TRBJ2-7; V gene: TRBV5-1; CDR3 DNA: TGCGCCAGCAGCTTGCCAGGGGCTGCCTACGAGCAGTACTTC; CDR3 protein: CASSLPGAAYEQYF
D gene: -; clone size: -; J gene: TRBJ1-5; V gene: TRBV6-1; CDR3 DNA: TGTGCCAGCAGCCACAGGGCAAATAGCAATCAGCCCCAGCATTTT; CDR3 protein: CASSHRANSNQPQHF
D gene: -; clone size: once; J gene: TRBJ1-5; V gene: TRBV19; CDR3 DNA: TGTGCCAGTAGTATAGACAGCCCGAGCAATCAGCCCCAGCATTTT; CDR3 protein: CASSIDSPSNQPQHF
D gene: TRBD1; clone size: -; J gene: TRBJ2-1; V gene: TRBV2; CDR3 DNA: TGTGCCAGCAGTACCTGGGACAGACATTGGTTCTTC; CDR3 protein: CASSTWDRHWFF